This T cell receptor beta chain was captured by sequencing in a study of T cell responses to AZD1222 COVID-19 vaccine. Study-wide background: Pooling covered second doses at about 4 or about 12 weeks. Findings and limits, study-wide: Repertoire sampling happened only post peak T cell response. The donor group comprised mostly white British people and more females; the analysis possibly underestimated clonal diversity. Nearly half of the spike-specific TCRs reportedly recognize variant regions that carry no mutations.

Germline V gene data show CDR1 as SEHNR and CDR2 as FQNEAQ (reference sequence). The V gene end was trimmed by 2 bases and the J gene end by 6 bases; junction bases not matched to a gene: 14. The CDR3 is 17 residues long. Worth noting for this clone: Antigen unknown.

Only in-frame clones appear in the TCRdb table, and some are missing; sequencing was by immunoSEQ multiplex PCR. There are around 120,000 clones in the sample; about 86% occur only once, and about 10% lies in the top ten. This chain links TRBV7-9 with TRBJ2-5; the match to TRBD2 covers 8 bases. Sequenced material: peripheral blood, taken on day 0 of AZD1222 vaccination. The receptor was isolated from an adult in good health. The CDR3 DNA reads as TGTGCCAGCAGCTTATCGTCCCGCGGGAGGACCAGGCAGACCCAGTACTTC. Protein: CASSLSSRGRTRQTQYF.